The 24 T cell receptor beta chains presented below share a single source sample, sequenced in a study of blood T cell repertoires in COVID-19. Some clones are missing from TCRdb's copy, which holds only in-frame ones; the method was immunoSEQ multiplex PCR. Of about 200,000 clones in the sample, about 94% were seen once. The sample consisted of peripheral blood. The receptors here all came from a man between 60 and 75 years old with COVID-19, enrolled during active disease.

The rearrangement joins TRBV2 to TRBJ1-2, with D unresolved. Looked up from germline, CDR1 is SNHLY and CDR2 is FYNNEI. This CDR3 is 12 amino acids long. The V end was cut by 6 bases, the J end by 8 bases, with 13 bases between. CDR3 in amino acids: CASRRRAGGYTF. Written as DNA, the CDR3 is TGTGCCAGCAGACGGCGGGCGGGCGGCTACACCTTC.

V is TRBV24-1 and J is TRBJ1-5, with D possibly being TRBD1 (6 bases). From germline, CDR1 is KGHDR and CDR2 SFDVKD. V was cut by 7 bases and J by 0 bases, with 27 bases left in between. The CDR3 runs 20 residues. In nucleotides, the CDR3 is TGTGCCACCAGCCCAAATATTCGGGACACTCCAGTTTATAGCAATCAGCCCCAGCATTTT. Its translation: CATSPNIRDTPVYSNQPQHF.

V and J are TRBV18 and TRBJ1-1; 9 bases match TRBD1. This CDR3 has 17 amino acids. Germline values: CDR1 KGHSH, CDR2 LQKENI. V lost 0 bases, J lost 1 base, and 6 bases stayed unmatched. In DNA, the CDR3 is TGTGCCAGCTCACCACCAACAGGGGGCCCGGGGAACACTGAAGCTTTCTTT. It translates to CASSPPTGGPGNTEAFF.

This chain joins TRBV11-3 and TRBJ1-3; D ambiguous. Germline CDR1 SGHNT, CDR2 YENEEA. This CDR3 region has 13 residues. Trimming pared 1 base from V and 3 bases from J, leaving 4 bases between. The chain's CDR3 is CASSLVDGNTIYF. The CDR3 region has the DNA TGTGCCAGCAGCTTAGTAGATGGAAACACCATATATTTT.

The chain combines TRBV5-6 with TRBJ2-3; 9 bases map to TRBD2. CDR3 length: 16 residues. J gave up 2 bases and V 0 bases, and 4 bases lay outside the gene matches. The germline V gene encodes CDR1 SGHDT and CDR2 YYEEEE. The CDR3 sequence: CASSLVAGAVTDTQYF. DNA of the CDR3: TGTGCCAGCAGCTTGGTAGCGGGGGCCGTCACAGATACGCAGTATTTT.

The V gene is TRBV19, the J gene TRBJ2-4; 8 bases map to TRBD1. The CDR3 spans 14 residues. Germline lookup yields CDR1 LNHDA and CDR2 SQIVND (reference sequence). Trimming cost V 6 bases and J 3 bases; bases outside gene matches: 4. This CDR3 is CASSQDRDKNIQYF. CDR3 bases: TGTGCCAGTAGCCAGGACAGGGACAAAAACATTCAGTACTTC.

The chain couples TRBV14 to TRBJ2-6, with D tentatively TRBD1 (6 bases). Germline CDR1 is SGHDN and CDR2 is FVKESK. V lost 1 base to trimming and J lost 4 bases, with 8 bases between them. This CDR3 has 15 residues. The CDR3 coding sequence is TGTGCCAGCAGCCAAGCAGGGGCAGGGGCCAACGTCCTGACTTTC. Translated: CASSQAGAGANVLTF.

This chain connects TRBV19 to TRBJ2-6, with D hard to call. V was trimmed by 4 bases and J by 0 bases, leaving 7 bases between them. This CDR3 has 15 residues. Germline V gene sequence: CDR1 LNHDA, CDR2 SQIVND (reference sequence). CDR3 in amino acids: CASSTFSSGANVLTF. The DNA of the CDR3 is TGTGCCAGTAGTACCTTCAGCTCTGGGGCCAACGTCCTGACTTTC.

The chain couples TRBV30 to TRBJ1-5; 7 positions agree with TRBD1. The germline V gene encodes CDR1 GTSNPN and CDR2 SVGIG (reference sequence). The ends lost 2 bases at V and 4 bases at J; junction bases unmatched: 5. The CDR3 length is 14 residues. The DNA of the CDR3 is TGTGCCTGGAGTCGACGACAGGGAAATCAGCCCCAGCATTTT. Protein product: CAWSRRQGNQPQHF.

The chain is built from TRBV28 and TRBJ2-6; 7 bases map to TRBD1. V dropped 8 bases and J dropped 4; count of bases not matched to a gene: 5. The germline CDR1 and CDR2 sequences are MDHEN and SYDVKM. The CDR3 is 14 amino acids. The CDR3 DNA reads TGTGCCAGCGGTACAGGGGAAGGGGCCAACGTCCTGACTTTC. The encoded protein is CASGTGEGANVLTF.

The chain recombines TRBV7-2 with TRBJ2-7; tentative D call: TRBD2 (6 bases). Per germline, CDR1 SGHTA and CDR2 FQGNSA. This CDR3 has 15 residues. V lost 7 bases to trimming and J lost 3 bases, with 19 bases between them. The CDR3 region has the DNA TGTGCCAGCACCCCCTGGCGGGGCGCTCTCTACGAGCAGTACTTC. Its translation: CASTPWRGALYEQYF.

The CDR3 spells CASSLLASGNTQYF. CDR3 DNA sequence: TGTGCCAGCAGCTTGTTGGCGAGCGGGAATACGCAGTATTTT. The chain combines TRBV5-6 with TRBJ2-3, with 7 bases fitting TRBD2. V was clipped by 1 base and J by 7 bases; unmatched bases: 6. CDR1 and CDR2 (germline): SGHDT, YYEEEE. The CDR3 is 14 residues long.

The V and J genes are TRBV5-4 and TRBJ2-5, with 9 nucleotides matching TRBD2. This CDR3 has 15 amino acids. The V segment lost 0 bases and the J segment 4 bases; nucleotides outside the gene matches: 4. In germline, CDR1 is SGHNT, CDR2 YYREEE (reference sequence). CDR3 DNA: TGTGCCAGCAGCTTGGCGTTAGCGGGAGCAGAGACCCAGTACTTC. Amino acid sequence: CASSLALAGAETQYF.

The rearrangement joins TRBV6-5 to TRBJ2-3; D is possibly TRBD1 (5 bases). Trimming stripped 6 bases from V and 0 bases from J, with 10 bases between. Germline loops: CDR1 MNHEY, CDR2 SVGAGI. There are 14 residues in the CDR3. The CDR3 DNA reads TGTGCCAGCAGCCAGGGCAGAAGCACAGATACGCAGTATTTT. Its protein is CASSQGRSTDTQYF.

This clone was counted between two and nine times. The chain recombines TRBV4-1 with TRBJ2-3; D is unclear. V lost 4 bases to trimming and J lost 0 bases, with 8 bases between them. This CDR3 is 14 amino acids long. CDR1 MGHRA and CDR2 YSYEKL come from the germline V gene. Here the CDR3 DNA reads TGCGCCAGCAGCCGCACAGATAGCACAGATACGCAGTATTTT. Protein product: CASSRTDSTDTQYF.

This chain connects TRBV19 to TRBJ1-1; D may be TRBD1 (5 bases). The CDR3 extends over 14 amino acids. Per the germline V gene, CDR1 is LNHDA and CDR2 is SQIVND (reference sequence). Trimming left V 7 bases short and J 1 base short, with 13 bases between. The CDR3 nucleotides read TGTGCCAGTATGAGAAGGGGCGGGAACACTGAAGCTTTCTTT. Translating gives CASMRRGGNTEAFF.

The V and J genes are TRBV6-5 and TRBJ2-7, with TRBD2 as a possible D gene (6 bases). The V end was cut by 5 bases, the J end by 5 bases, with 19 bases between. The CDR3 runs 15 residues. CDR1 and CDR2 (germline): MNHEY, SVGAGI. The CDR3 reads CASSPMVASVHEQYF. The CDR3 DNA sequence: TGTGCCAGCAGTCCTATGGTGGCTAGCGTCCACGAGCAGTACTTC.

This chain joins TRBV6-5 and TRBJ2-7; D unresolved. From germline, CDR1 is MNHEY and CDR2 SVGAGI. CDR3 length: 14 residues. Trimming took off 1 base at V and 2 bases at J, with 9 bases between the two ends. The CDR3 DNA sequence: TGTGCCAGCAGTTACTACGCACAGACCTACGAGCAGTACTTC. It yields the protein CASSYYAQTYEQYF.

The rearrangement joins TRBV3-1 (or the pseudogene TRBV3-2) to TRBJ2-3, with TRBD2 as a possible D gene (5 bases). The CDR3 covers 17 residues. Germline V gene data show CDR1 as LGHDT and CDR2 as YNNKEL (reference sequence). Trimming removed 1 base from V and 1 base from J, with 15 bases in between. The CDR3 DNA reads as TGTGCCAGCAGCCAAGTGGTAAGCGGTCGGTGCACAGATACGCAGTATTTT. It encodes CASSQVVSGRCTDTQYF.

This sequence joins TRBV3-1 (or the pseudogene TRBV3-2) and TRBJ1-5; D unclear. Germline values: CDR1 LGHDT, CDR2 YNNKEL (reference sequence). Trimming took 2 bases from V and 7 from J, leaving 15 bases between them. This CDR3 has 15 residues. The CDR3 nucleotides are TGTGCCAGCAGCCAAAACTACCACGCGGGGCAGCCCCAGCATTTT. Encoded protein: CASSQNYHAGQPQHF.

The CDR3 sequence is CASSYSQGNYGYTF. The CDR3 DNA reads TGTGCCAGCAGTTACTCACAGGGGAACTATGGCTACACCTTC. The chain has TRBV6-5 and TRBJ1-2; 7 nucleotides line up with TRBD1. CDR3 length: 14 amino acids. Unmatched junction bases numbered 0, after V lost 0 bases and J lost 2 bases. Germline lookup yields CDR1 MNHEY and CDR2 SVGAGI.

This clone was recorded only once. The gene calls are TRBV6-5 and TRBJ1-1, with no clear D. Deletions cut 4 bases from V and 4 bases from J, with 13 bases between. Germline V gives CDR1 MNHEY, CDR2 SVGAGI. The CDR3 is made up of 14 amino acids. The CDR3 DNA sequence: TGTGCCAGCAGTTTTGAGGGAACGCTCACTGAAGCTTTCTTT. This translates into CASSFEGTLTEAFF.

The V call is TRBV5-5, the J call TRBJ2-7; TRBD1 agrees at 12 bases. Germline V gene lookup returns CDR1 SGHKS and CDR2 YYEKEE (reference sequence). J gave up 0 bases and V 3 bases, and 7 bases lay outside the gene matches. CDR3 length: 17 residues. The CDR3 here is CASSSGTGGENSYEQYF. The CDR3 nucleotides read TGTGCCAGCAGCTCCGGGACAGGGGGCGAAAACTCCTACGAGCAGTACTTC.

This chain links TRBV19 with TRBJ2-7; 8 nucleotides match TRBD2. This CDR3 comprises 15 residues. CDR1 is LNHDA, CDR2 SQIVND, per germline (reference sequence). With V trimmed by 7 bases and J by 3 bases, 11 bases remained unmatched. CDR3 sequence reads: CASTLGASGLYEQYF. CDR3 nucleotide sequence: TGTGCCAGTACCCTGGGGGCTAGCGGGCTCTACGAGCAGTACTTC.